The T cell receptor beta chain described here comes from a study of OX40 agonist ivuxolimab in advanced cancers. Germline assignment: CDR1 SGDLS and CDR2 YYNGEE. The CDR3 runs 16 residues. The germline V and J ends were trimmed by 4 bases and 6 bases, with 20 bases remaining between them. Method: immunoSEQ multiplex PCR; TCRdb's copy keeps in-frame clones and lacks some. This repertoire shows tens of thousands of clones, roughly 91% found once; its top ten account for over 4.5%. Sequencing used CD4+ or CD8+ T cells sorted from blood, obtained in a trial of the OX40 agonist ivuxolimab. The clonotype originates from an adult with an advanced solid tumor such as melanoma, head and neck, liver or kidney cancer. This sequence joins TRBV9 and TRBJ2-1; D possibly corresponds to TRBD1 (6 bases). CDR3 sequence: CASSPHLGTNGNEQFF. CDR3 coding DNA: TGTGCCAGCAGCCCTCACCTGGGGACAAACGGCAATGAGCAGTTCTTC.